This entry concerns a single T cell receptor beta chain. TCRdb's copy holds only in-frame clones and misses some; the assay was immunoSEQ multiplex PCR. Here the sample spans 60,000 to 75,000 clones, roughly 89% being singletons. The data were obtained in a study of technical replicates of blood from several donors. This CDR3 comprises 15 residues. The junction had 6 bases not matched to a gene; V was cut back by 5 bases and J by 4 bases. CDR1 SNHLY and CDR2 FYNNEI come from the germline V gene. The rearrangement joins TRBV2 to TRBJ2-1; TRBD2 matches 9 bases. This clonotype was obtained from a human donor in good health. Some clones in this sample may be carry-over from other donors' samples. The specimen sequenced was PBMCs. CDR3 sequence: CASSRASGVYNEQFF. The CDR3 bases are TGTGCCAGCAGTAGAGCTAGCGGGGTGTACAATGAGCAGTTCTTC.